This T cell receptor (beta chain) originates from a study of OX40 agonist ivuxolimab in advanced cancers. This clone was seen a single time. J lost 3 bases, V lost 2 bases, and 6 bases had no gene match. The CDR3 sequence is 15 residues long. Looked up from germline, CDR1 is MNHEY and CDR2 is SMNVEV (reference sequence). Generated by immunoSEQ multiplex PCR, the TCRdb table keeps only in-frame clones and is missing some. The data contain some 74,000 clones, 85% of them seen just once; the ten biggest clones take up 0.5% to 0.55%. Specimen: CD4+ or CD8+ T cells sorted from blood, collected in a trial of the OX40 agonist ivuxolimab. The chain couples TRBV27 to TRBJ2-7; 8 nucleotides agree with TRBD1. The TCR originated in an adult with an advanced solid tumor such as melanoma, head and neck, liver or kidney cancer. The CDR3 protein is CASSLGGTGYYEQYF. For the CDR3, the DNA is TGTGCCAGCAGTTTAGGCGGGACAGGTTACTACGAGCAGTACTTC.